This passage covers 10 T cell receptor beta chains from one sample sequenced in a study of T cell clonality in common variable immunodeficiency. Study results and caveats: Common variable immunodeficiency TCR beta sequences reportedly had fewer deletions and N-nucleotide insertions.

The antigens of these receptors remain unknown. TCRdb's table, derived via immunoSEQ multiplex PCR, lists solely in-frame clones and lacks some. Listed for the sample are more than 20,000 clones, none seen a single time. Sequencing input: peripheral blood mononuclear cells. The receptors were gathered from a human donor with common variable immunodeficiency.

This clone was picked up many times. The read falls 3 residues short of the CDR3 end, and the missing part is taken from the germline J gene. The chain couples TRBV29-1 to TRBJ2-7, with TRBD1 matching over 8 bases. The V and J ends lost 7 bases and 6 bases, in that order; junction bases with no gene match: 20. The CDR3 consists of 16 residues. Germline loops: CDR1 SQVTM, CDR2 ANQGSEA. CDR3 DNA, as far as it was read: TGCAGCGCCGTGAAGGCCGGGACAGGACTAAGGGGCGAG. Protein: CSAVKAGTGLRGE. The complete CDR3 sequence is CSAVKAGTGLRGEQYF.

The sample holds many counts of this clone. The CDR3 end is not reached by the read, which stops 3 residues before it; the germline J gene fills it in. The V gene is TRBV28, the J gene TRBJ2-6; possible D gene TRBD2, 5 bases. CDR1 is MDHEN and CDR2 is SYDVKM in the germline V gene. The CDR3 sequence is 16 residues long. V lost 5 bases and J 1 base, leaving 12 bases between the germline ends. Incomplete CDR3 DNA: TGTGCCAGCAGTCCCACACTAGGATCTGGGGCCAACGTC. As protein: CASSPTLGSGANV. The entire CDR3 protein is CASSPTLGSGANVLTF.

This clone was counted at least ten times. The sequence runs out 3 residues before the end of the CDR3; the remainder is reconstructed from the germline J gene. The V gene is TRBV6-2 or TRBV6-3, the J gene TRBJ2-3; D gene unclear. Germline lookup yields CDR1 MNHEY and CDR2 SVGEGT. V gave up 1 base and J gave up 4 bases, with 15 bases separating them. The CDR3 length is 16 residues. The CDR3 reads CASSYFVASRADTQYF. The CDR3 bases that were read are TGTGCCAGCAGTTACTTTGTTGCGTCACGCGCAGATACG.

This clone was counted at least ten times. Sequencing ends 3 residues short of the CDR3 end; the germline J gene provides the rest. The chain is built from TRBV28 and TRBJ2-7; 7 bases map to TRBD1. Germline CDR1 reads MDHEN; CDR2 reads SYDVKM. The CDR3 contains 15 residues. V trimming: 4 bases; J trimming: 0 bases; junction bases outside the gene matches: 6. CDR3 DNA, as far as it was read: TGTGCCAGCAGTTCCGACAGGGCTAGCTCCTACGAG. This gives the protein CASSSDRASSYE. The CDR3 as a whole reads CASSSDRASSYEQYF.

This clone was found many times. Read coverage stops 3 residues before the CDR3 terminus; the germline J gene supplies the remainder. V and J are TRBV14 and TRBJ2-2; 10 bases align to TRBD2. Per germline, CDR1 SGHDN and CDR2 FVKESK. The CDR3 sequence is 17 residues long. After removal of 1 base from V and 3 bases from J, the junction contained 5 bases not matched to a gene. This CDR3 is CASSQGASGGDTGELFF. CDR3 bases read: TGTGCCAGCAGCCAAGGGGCCAGCGGGGGGGACACCGGGGAG.

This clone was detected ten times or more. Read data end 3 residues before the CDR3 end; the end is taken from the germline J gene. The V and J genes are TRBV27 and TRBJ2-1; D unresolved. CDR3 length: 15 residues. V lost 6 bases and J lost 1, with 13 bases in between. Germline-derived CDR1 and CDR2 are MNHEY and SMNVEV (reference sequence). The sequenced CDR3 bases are TGTGCCAGCAGCCTCTCGTTGCGGTCCTACAATGAG. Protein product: CASSLSLRSYNE. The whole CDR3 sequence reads CASSLSLRSYNEQFF.

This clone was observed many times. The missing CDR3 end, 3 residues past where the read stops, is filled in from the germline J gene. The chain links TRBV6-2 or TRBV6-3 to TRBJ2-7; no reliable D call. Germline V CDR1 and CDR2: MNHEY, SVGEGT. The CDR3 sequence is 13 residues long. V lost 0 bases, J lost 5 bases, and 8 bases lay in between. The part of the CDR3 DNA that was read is TGTGCCAGCAGTTACTCTTTCGTCCACGAG. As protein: CASSYSFVHE. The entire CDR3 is CASSYSFVHEQYF.

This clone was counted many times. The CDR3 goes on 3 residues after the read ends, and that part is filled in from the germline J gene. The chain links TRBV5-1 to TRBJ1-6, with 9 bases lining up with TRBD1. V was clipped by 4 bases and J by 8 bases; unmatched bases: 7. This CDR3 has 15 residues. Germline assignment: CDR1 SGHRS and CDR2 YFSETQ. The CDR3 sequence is CASSPTGGSDSPLHF. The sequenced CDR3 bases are TGCGCCAGCAGCCCGACAGGGGGATCAGATTCACCC.

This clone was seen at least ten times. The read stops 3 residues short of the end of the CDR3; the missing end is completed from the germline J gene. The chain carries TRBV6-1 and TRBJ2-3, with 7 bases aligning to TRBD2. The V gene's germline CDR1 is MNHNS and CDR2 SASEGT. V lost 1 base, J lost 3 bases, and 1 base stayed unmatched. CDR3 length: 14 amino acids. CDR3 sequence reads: CASSEGAGTDTQYF. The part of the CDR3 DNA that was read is TGTGCCAGCAGTGAAGGAGCGGGGACAGATACG.

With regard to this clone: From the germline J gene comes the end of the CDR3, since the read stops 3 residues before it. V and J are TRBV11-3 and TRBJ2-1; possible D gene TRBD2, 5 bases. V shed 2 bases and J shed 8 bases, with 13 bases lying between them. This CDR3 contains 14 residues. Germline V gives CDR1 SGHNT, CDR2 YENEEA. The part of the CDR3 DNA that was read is TGTGCCAGCAGCTTACGGGCGGGTTCGGATGAG. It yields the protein CASSLRAGSDE. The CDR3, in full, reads CASSLRAGSDEQFF.